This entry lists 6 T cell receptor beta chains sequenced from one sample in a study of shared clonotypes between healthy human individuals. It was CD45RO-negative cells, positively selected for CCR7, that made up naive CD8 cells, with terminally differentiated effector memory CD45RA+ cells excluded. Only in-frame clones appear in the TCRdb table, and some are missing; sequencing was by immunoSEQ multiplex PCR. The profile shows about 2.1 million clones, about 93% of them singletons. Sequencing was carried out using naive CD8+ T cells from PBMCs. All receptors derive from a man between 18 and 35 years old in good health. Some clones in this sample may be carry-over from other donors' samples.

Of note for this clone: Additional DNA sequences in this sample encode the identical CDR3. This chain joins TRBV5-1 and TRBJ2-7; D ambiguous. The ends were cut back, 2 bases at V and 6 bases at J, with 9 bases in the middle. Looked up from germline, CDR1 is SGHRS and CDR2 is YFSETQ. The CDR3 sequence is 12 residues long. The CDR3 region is CASSFDRGEQYF. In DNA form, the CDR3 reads TGCGCCAGCAGCTTTGATAGAGGCGAGCAGTACTTC.

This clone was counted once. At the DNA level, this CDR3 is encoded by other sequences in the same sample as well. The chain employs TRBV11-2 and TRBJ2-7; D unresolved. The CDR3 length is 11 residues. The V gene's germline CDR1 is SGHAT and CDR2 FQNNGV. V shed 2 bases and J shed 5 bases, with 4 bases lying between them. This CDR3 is CASSLLDEQYF. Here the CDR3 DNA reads TGTGCCAGCAGCTTACTGGACGAGCAGTACTTC.

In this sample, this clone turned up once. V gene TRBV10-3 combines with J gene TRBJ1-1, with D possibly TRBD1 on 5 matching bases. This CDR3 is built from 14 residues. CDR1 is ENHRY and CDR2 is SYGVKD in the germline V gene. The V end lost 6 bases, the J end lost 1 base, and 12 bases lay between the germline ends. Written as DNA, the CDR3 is TGTGCCATCAGCCAGACAGTACAGAACACTGAAGCTTTCTTT. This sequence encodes CAISQTVQNTEAFF.

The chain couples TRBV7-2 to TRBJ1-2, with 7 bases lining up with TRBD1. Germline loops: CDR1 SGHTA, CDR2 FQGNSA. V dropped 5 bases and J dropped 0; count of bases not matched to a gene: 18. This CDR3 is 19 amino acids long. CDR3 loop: CASSLPPSLDRAPNYGYTF. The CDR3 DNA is TGTGCCAGCAGCCTCCCCCCGTCCCTTGACAGGGCCCCTAACTATGGCTACACCTTC.

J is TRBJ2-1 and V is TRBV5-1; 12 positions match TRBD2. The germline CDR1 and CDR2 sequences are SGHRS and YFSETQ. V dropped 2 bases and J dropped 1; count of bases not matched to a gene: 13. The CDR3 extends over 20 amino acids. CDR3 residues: CASSLGLAGGPFRSYNEQFF. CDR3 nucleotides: TGCGCCAGCAGCTTAGGGCTAGCGGGAGGGCCATTTAGATCCTACAATGAGCAGTTCTTC.

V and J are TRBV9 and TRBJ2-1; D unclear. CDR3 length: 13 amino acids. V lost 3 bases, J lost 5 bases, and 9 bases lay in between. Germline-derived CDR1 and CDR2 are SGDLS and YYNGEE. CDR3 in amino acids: CASSANLHNEQFF. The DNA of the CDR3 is TGTGCCAGCAGCGCGAACCTCCACAATGAGCAGTTCTTC.